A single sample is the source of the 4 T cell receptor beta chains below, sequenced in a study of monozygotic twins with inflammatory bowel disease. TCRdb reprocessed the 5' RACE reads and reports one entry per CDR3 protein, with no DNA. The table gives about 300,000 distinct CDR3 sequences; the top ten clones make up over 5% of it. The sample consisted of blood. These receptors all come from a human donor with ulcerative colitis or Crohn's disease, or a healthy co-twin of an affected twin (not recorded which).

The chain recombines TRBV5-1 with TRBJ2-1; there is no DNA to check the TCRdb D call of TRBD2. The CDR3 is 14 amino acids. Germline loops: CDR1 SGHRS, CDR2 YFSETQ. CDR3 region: CASAPSGDHNEQFF.

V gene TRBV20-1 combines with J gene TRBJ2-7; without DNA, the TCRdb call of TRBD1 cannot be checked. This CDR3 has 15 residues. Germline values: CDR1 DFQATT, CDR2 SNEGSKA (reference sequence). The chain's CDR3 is CSAQRVDRGNYEQYF.

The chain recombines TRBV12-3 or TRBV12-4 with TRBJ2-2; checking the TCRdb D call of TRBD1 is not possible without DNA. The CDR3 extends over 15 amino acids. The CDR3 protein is CASSLGQSLAGELFF.

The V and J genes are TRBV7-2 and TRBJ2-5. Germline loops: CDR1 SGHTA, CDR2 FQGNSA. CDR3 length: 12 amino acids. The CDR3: CASSLGYETQYF.